These T cell receptor beta chains were read from a single sample in a study of T-cell memory formation after mild COVID-19. Via MiXCR, TCRdb re-called the 5' RACE reads, giving one row per CDR3 protein. Counted here are about 450,000 distinct CDR3 sequences, around 22% occurring once; the ten biggest clones make up around 14%. Material: PBMCs or a T cell subset sorted from them (not recorded which). These receptors were obtained from an adult woman who had mild COVID-19 (a few samples of this study predate the infection). Cell type and time point are not known. Both conserved end residues are part of each CDR3. A D gene is named only where the DNA matches it firmly. Clone size appears in some rows only: once, few, many, or a class for an expanded clone.

>TRBV6-2/TRBV6-3|TRBJ1-5|TRBD1|.
CASRDDRDSNQPQHF
TGTGCCAGCAGAGACGACAGGGATAGCAATCAGCCCCAGCATTTT
>TRBV25-1|TRBJ2-3|.|.
CASLAANTQYF
TGTGCCAGCTTAGCGGCGAATACGCAGTATTTT
>TRBV20-1|TRBJ1-5|.|.
CSAIGGNQPQHF
TGCAGTGCCATAGGGGGCAATCAGCCCCAGCATTTT
>TRBV24-1|TRBJ2-2|.|few
CATSDPQQTNTGELFF
TGTGCCACCAGTGATCCTCAACAGACGAACACCGGGGAGCTGTTTTTT
>TRBV30|TRBJ2-1|.|.
CAWSPVSRGEQFF
TGTGCCTGGAGTCCCGTGAGCCGGGGTGAGCAGTTCTTC
>TRBV4-3|TRBJ2-7|TRBD1|.
CASSKSGGQGYEQYF
TGCGCCAGTTCCAAATCCGGCGGACAGGGCTACGAGCAGTACTTC
>TRBV4-1|TRBJ2-7|TRBD1|.
CASSHTGTARHEQYF
TGCGCCAGCAGCCACACCGGGACAGCAAGACACGAGCAGTACTTC
>TRBV29-1|TRBJ2-2|TRBD2|.
CSVGGGDTGELFF
TGCAGCGTTGGCGGGGGGGACACCGGGGAGCTGTTTTTT
>TRBV5-1|TRBJ1-1|.|many
CASSLTQVNTEAFF
TGCGCCAGCAGCTTGACTCAGGTGAACACTGAAGCTTTCTTT
>TRBV3-1|TRBJ2-7|.|few
CARWREQYF
TGTGCCCGCTGGAGGGAGCAGTACTTC
>TRBV5-1|TRBJ2-3|.|few
CASSLGWASTDTQYF
TGCGCCAGCAGCTTGGGTTGGGCTAGCACAGATACGCAGTATTTT
>TRBV24-1|TRBJ2-1|.|.
CATSGTDVSYNEQFF
TGTGCCACCAGTGGTACAGATGTCTCCTACAATGAGCAGTTCTTC
>TRBV6-4|TRBJ2-2|TRBD2|.
CASKGLADTGELFF
TGTGCCAGCAAGGGACTAGCGGACACCGGGGAGCTGTTTTTT
>TRBV12-3/TRBV12-4|TRBJ1-6|.|.
CASSLRGRDSPLHF
TGTGCCAGCAGTTTAAGGGGTAGAGATTCACCCCTCCACTTT
>TRBV20-1|TRBJ2-1|.|.
CSASASARGFF
TGCAGTGCTAGTGCCAGCGCAAGGGGGTTCTTC
>TRBV7-9|TRBJ1-4|TRBD1|few
CASSPRQGEEKLFF
TGTGCCAGCAGCCCCAGACAGGGCGAGGAAAAACTGTTTTTT
>TRBV29-1|TRBJ2-1|TRBD2|.
CSVAAGGWNEQFF
TGCAGCGTTGCTGCGGGAGGGTGGAATGAGCAGTTCTTC
>TRBV7-2|TRBJ2-4|.|few
CASSRSGTRAKNIQYF
TGTGCCAGCAGCCGCTCCGGGACACGAGCCAAAAACATTCAGTACTTC
>TRBV30|TRBJ2-3|TRBD1|.
CAWSGMRQGDTDTQYF
TGTGCCTGGAGCGGCATGAGACAGGGGGACACAGATACGCAGTATTTT
>TRBV12-3/TRBV12-4|TRBJ2-7|.|.
CASTGGGARSEQYF
TGTGCCAGCACCGGAGGAGGGGCGCGGAGCGAGCAGTACTTC
>TRBV5-1|TRBJ2-5|TRBD1|once
CASSRGTGLEETQYF
TGCGCCAGCAGCCGGGGGACAGGGCTGGAGGAGACCCAGTACTTC
>TRBV24-1|TRBJ2-7|TRBD1|.
CATSDPGQGHYEQYF
TGTGCCACCAGTGATCCGGGACAGGGACACTACGAGCAGTACTTC
>TRBV6-5|TRBJ2-7|TRBD2|few
CASRRHTLASSYEQYF
TGTGCCAGCAGACGCCATACACTAGCGTCATCCTACGAGCAGTACTTC
>TRBV2|TRBJ2-1|TRBD1|.
CASTGGRYNEQFF
TGTGCCAGCACAGGGGGCCGGTACAATGAGCAGTTCTTC
>TRBV25-1|TRBJ2-1|.|few
CAVGVSYNEQFF
TGTGCCGTCGGAGTTAGCTACAATGAGCAGTTCTTC
>TRBV6-5|TRBJ1-1|.|few
CASSYGRKNTEAFF
TGTGCCAGCAGTTACGGACGAAAGAACACTGAAGCTTTCTTT
>TRBV20-1|TRBJ2-3|.|.
CSARVPGTDTQYF
TGCAGTGCTAGAGTTCCTGGCACAGATACGCAGTATTTT
>TRBV6-5|TRBJ1-1|TRBD1|many
CASSLLPLDRGNTEAFF
TGTGCCAGCAGTTTACTACCCTTGGACAGGGGGAACACTGAAGCTTTCTTT
>TRBV20-1|TRBJ2-7|.|.
CSARYRIPFEQYF
TGCAGTGCTAGATACAGGATCCCCTTCGAGCAGTACTTC
>TRBV6-2/TRBV6-3|TRBJ1-2|.|.
CASSYVPMDNYGYTF
TGTGCCAGCAGTTACGTCCCGATGGATAACTATGGCTACACCTTC
>TRBV4-2|TRBJ2-7|TRBD2|.
CASRELAGVHEQYF
TGTGCCAGCAGAGAACTAGCGGGAGTTCACGAGCAGTACTTC
>TRBV12-3/TRBV12-4|TRBJ1-2|TRBD1|.
CASSFTGAVGYGYTF
TGTGCCAGCAGTTTCACAGGGGCGGTGGGGTATGGCTACACCTTC
>TRBV24-1|TRBJ2-5|TRBD2|.
CATPRGSGKTQYF
TGTGCCACCCCGAGGGGCAGCGGGAAGACCCAGTACTTC
>TRBV24-1|TRBJ2-1|TRBD1|few
CATSDQGERGDEQFF
TGTGCCACCAGTGATCAGGGGGAGCGTGGGGATGAGCAGTTCTTC
>TRBV28|TRBJ2-3|.|few
CASSSSRDTQYF
TGTGCCAGCAGTTCCTCTAGGGATACGCAGTATTTT
>TRBV6-5|TRBJ1-5|.|.
CASKGSFNQPQHF
TGTGCCAGCAAGGGCAGTTTCAATCAGCCCCAGCATTTT
>TRBV11-2|TRBJ1-1|.|.
CASSLETRGTEAFF
TGTGCCAGCAGCTTAGAAACTCGGGGCACTGAAGCTTTCTTT
>TRBV7-9|TRBJ2-2|TRBD2|few
CASSSIAGGPTGELFF
TGTGCCAGCAGCTCTATAGCGGGAGGGCCGACCGGGGAGCTGTTTTTT
>TRBV19|TRBJ2-7|.|.
CASSMGTVDEQYF
TGTGCCAGTAGTATGGGGACTGTCGACGAGCAGTACTTC
>TRBV4-1|TRBJ2-1|TRBD2|.
CASSPRTSGGALNEQFF
TGCGCCAGCAGCCCCAGGACTAGCGGGGGGGCCCTTAATGAGCAGTTCTTC
>TRBV7-2|TRBJ1-1|.|few
CASSLHSLNTEAFF
TGTGCCAGCAGCTTGCACAGTTTGAACACTGAAGCTTTCTTT
>TRBV29-1|TRBJ1-2|.|.
CSVVGGENYGYTF
TGCAGCGTTGTTGGGGGGGAGAACTATGGCTACACCTTC
>TRBV18|TRBJ1-2|TRBD1|.
CASSRGQGDGYTF
TGTGCCAGCTCACGAGGACAGGGTGATGGCTACACCTTC
>TRBV25-1|TRBJ2-7|.|.
CASSDWTVSSYEQYF
TGTGCCAGCAGTGATTGGACTGTTAGCTCCTACGAGCAGTACTTC
>TRBV6-1|TRBJ2-1|.|.
CASSEGQVGDEQFF
TGTGCCAGCAGTGAAGGCCAGGTTGGCGATGAGCAGTTCTTC
>TRBV20-1|TRBJ2-7|.|few
CSAPRDSSSYEQYF
TGCAGTGCTCCCCGGGACTCAAGCTCCTACGAGCAGTACTTC
>TRBV6-6|TRBJ2-7|.|few
CASSTIGVTYEQYF
TGTGCCAGCTCCACCATCGGAGTAACCTACGAGCAGTACTTC
>TRBV12-3/TRBV12-4|TRBJ2-2|TRBD2|few
CASSLTSGGTGELFF
TGTGCCAGCAGTTTAACTAGCGGGGGAACCGGGGAGCTGTTTTTT
>TRBV20-1|TRBJ2-1|TRBD2|few
CSARDRVSGESNEQFF
TGCAGTGCTAGAGATAGGGTTAGCGGGGAGTCCAATGAGCAGTTCTTC
>TRBV6-1|TRBJ2-1|.|few
CASSTYRDSLNEQFF
TGTGCCAGCAGTACCTACCGGGACTCACTTAATGAGCAGTTCTTC
>TRBV10-3|TRBJ2-5|.|.
CAIGEETQYF
TGTGCCATCGGAGAAGAGACCCAGTACTTC
>TRBV11-1|TRBJ2-3|TRBD1|few
CASSLQSNRGLRDTQYF
TGTGCCAGCAGCTTACAGTCGAACAGGGGGCTGAGGGATACGCAGTATTTT
>TRBV18|TRBJ1-1|.|many
CASSPASSNTEAFF
TGTGCCAGCTCTCCGGCTTCGTCCAACACTGAAGCTTTCTTT
>TRBV24-1|TRBJ2-5|.|many
CATSGGRETQYF
TGTGCCACCAGTGGCGGGCGGGAGACCCAGTACTTC
>TRBV5-1|TRBJ2-1|TRBD2|.
CASSSDGLAGGEQFF
TGCGCCAGCAGCTCGGACGGACTAGCGGGAGGTGAGCAGTTCTTC
>TRBV20-1|TRBJ2-7|TRBD2|many
CSARELAGGAYEQYF
TGCAGTGCTAGAGAACTAGCGGGGGGAGCCTACGAGCAGTACTTC
>TRBV4-2|TRBJ1-4|TRBD1|.
CASSQGQGEKLFF
TGTGCCAGCAGCCAGGGACAGGGGGAAAAACTGTTTTTT